Below are 27 T cell receptor beta chains sequenced from a single sample in a study. TCRdb fed the RT-PCR reads into MiXCR, producing one record per CDR3 protein. Of more than 550,000 distinct CDR3 sequences listed, more than 13% are singletons. Material for sequencing was memory CD4+ T cells from blood. Every receptor here comes from a female donor in good health, serving as a healthy control.

This clonotype was detected ten times or more. This chain joins TRBV11-2 and TRBJ2-1; 7 bases are shared with TRBD1. The CDR3 runs 14 residues. The V gene's germline CDR1 is SGHAT and CDR2 FQNNGV. The V and J ends lost 2 bases and 5 bases, in that order; junction bases with no gene match: 3. CDR3 protein: CASSLTTGDNEQFF. In nucleotides, the CDR3 is TGTGCCAGCAGCTTAACCACAGGGGACAATGAGCAGTTCTTC.

This chain uses TRBV3-1 with TRBJ2-3, with D perhaps TRBD2 (6 bases). Per the germline V gene, CDR1 is LGHDT and CDR2 is YNNKEL (reference sequence). The CDR3 totals 13 residues. With 8 bases removed from V and 2 bases from J, the gap between germline ends came to 11 bases. CDR3 loop: CASGGWDTDTQYF. CDR3 sequence (DNA): TGTGCCAGCGGGGGGTGGGACACAGATACGCAGTATTTT.

This clonotype has a count of ten or more. The chain has TRBV7-8 and TRBJ2-3; TRBD1 agrees at 7 bases. Trimming cost V 0 bases and J 2 bases; bases outside gene matches: 8. Germline V lookup: CDR1 SGHVS, CDR2 FQNEAQ. The CDR3 sequence is 17 residues long. This CDR3 is CASSLAWGQLLTDTQYF. CDR3 nucleotides: TGTGCCAGCAGCTTAGCTTGGGGACAGCTACTCACAGATACGCAGTATTTT. Looking up the rest from reference TRBV7-8 and TRBJ2-3 gives the full variable domain: GAGVSQSPRYKVAKRGQDVALRCDPISGHVSLFWYQQALGQGPEFLTYFQNEAQLDKSGLPSDRFFAERPEGSVSTLKIQRTQQEDSAVYLCASSLAWGQLLTDTQYFGPGTRLTVL.

Only a few counts were recorded for this clonotype. V is TRBV7-8 and J is TRBJ2-5, with 7 bases aligning to TRBD2. This CDR3 has 17 amino acids. Trimming removed 1 base from V and 4 bases from J; junction bases left unmatched: 12. CDR1 and CDR2 from the germline V gene are SGHVS and FQNEAQ. The CDR3 DNA is TGTGCCAGCAGCTTAGTCGGGGCGGGAGTTCGGGGAGAGACCCAGTACTTC. Translating gives CASSLVGAGVRGETQYF.

The gene calls are TRBV6-1 and TRBJ1-2; D remains ambiguous. V was clipped by 4 bases and J by 4 bases, with 10 bases between them. Germline assignment: CDR1 MNHNS and CDR2 SASEGT. The CDR3 consists of 13 residues. The CDR3 DNA is TGTGCCAGCAGTGCTTCCAGAGGCTATGGCTACACCTTC. Amino acids: CASSASRGYGYTF.

This clonotype was recorded a few times. The chain couples TRBV5-4 to TRBJ2-1; D might be TRBD1 or TRBD2, each matching 5 bases. Trimming pared 4 bases from V and 9 bases from J, leaving 17 bases between. CDR1 is SGHNT, CDR2 YYREEE, per germline (reference sequence). This CDR3 spans 14 amino acids. The CDR3 is CASSGGATRVEQFF. In DNA form, the CDR3 reads TGTGCCAGCAGCGGGGGAGCAACTAGGGTTGAGCAGTTCTTC.

This clonotype showed up just a few times. The chain couples TRBV4-2 to TRBJ1-1, with 7 bases fitting TRBD1. CDR1 and CDR2 from the germline V gene are LGHNA and YNFKEQ. J gave up 11 bases and V 3 bases, and 15 bases lay outside the gene matches. CDR3 length: 15 residues. The CDR3, as DNA: TGTGCCAGCAGCCAGCAGCTAGGGGGCGCGATCGGGGCTTTCTTT. Its translation: CASSQQLGGAIGAFF.

In its sample, this clonotype was seen once. One end of the junction is discordant with germline, which a read error may explain. The rearrangement links TRBV20-1 to TRBJ2-1; 7 bases match TRBD2. Per germline, CDR1 DFQATT and CDR2 SNEGSKA (reference sequence). The CDR3 consists of 14 residues. CDR3 in amino acids: CSASSGNSYNEQFF. DNA for the CDR3: TGCAGTGCTAGCAGCGGGAACTCCTATAATGAGCAGTTCTTC.

At least ten counts were recorded for this clonotype. The chain combines TRBV6-6 with TRBJ1-4, with D possibly being TRBD1 (5 bases). V was pared by 5 bases and J by 8 bases, with 12 bases between. This CDR3 contains 13 residues. Germline values: CDR1 MNHNY, CDR2 SVGAGI (reference sequence). The CDR3 region is CASSRGAGEKLFF. The DNA of the CDR3 is TGTGCCAGCAGTCGTGGGGCTGGGGAAAAACTGTTTTTT.

CDR3 residues: CASSQSRGLNQPQHF. Here the CDR3 DNA reads TGTGCCAGCAGCCAGTCGCGCGGATTAAATCAGCCCCAGCATTTT. The chain couples TRBV4-2 to TRBJ1-5; D unresolved. V lost 3 bases, J lost 4 bases, and 13 bases lay in between. CDR3 length: 15 residues. CDR1 is LGHNA and CDR2 is YNFKEQ in the germline V gene.

This sequence joins TRBV20-1 and TRBJ1-6; D gene ambiguous. The CDR3 loop spans 16 amino acids. Trimming took 5 bases from V and 10 from J, leaving 24 bases between them. Germline V CDR1 and CDR2: DFQATT, SNEGSKA (reference sequence). CDR3 bases: TGCAGTGCTCCCCCGCCGACGGGATGGATGGGGTCACCCCTCCACTTT. This sequence encodes CSAPPPTGWMGSPLHF.

This clonotype was found a few times. The chain employs TRBV30 and TRBJ2-7; D unclear. V was pared by 1 base and J by 0 bases, with 4 bases between. The CDR3 is 12 amino acids. Germline CDR1 is GTSNPN and CDR2 is SVGIG (reference sequence). The CDR3 nucleotides are TGTGCCTGGAGTGCTAGCTCCTACGAGCAGTACTTC. It codes for CAWSASSYEQYF.

There are many counts of this clonotype. The chain employs TRBV12-3 or TRBV12-4 and TRBJ1-5; 7 bases line up with TRBD1. J gave up 5 bases and V 3 bases, and 4 bases lay outside the gene matches. The CDR3 length is 14 residues. The CDR3 sequence is CASSFDRADQPQHF. CDR3 sequence (DNA): TGTGCCAGCAGTTTCGACAGGGCAGATCAGCCCCAGCATTTT.

This chain links TRBV6-5 with TRBJ1-3; D is uncertain. Germline loops: CDR1 MNHEY, CDR2 SVGAGI. This CDR3 comprises 15 residues. V was trimmed by 0 bases and J by 3 bases, leaving 9 bases between them. The CDR3 region is CASSYSWERGNTIYF. DNA for the CDR3: TGTGCCAGCAGTTACTCGTGGGAGCGTGGAAACACCATATATTTT.

This clonotype has just a few counts. The rearrangement links TRBV30 to TRBJ1-6, with D unresolved. The CDR3 is 13 amino acids. Germline CDR1 reads GTSNPN; CDR2 reads SVGIG (reference sequence). V was shortened by 4 bases and J by 10 bases, with 14 bases between the two germline ends. The CDR3 sequence: CAWKLALESPLHF. The CDR3 DNA reads TGTGCCTGGAAATTGGCGCTGGAATCACCCCTCCACTTT.

This clonotype was counted at least ten times. The chain recombines TRBV5-1 with TRBJ2-7; 14 bases fit TRBD2. This CDR3 is built from 15 residues. V trimming: 0 bases; J trimming: 5 bases; junction bases outside the gene matches: 1. Per germline, CDR1 SGHRS and CDR2 YFSETQ. This CDR3 is CASSLGLAGGNEQYF. The CDR3 nucleotides read TGCGCCAGCAGCTTGGGACTAGCGGGAGGGAACGAGCAGTACTTC.

The rearrangement joins TRBV11-2 to TRBJ1-1; D is ambiguous. Trimming stripped 7 bases from V and 5 bases from J, with 14 bases between. CDR1 is SGHAT and CDR2 is FQNNGV in the germline V gene. There are 13 residues in the CDR3. The CDR3: CASTDPLGTEAFF. The CDR3 DNA follows: TGTGCCAGCACCGACCCCCTGGGGACTGAAGCTTTCTTT.

The genes are TRBV30 and TRBJ1-2; the D is unclear. This CDR3 comprises 11 residues. CDR1 and CDR2 (germline): GTSNPN, SVGIG (reference sequence). With 1 base removed from V and 3 bases from J, the gap between germline ends came to 3 bases. CDR3 nucleotides: TGTGCCTGGAGTGAGGACTATGGCTACACCTTC. It is translated as CAWSEDYGYTF.

The V and J genes are TRBV12-3 or TRBV12-4 and TRBJ2-2; tentative D call: TRBD1 (5 bases). Trimming stripped 6 bases from V and 5 bases from J, with 13 bases between. This CDR3 comprises 14 residues. The DNA of the CDR3 is TGTGCCAGCAGCAGGGTCCTTGGTACCGGGGAGCTGTTTTTT. Translated: CASSRVLGTGELFF.

This clonotype was seen only a few times. CDR3 coding DNA: TGTGCCAGCACTCAAAGACAAGGATTCTACGAGCAGTACTTC. This codes for CASTQRQGFYEQYF. The rearrangement links TRBV27 to TRBJ2-7; D not resolved. V was clipped by 7 bases and J by 3 bases, with 16 bases between them. The CDR3 is made up of 14 amino acids. CDR1 and CDR2 from the germline V gene are MNHEY and SMNVEV (reference sequence).

This clonotype appeared many times. This rearrangement joins TRBV20-1 to TRBJ2-4; 8 bases are shared with TRBD1. In germline, CDR1 is DFQATT, CDR2 SNEGSKA (reference sequence). The CDR3 is 15 amino acids. Unmatched junction bases numbered 11, after V lost 3 bases and J lost 7 bases. The CDR3 DNA is TGCAGTGCTAGGCCCCCCATACAGGGGGGTAACATTCAGTACTTC. Protein: CSARPPIQGGNIQYF.

To note about this clonotype: At one end the junction does not follow the germline gene, possibly because of a read error. The chain is built from TRBV28 and TRBJ2-7; 7 bases map to TRBD1. Germline assignment: CDR1 MDHEN and CDR2 SYDVKM. There are 14 residues in the CDR3. In DNA, the CDR3 is TGTGCCAGCAGTTTGGGGACAGTTCCCTACAAGCAGTACTTC. This translates into CASSLGTVPYKQYF.

The chain recombines TRBV6-2 or TRBV6-3 with TRBJ1-5; possibly TRBD1 for D (6 bases). This CDR3 is 16 amino acids long. Germline V gives CDR1 MNHEY, CDR2 SVGEGT. Trimming pared 0 bases from V and 8 bases from J, leaving 17 bases between. This CDR3 reads CASSYSRGATHKPQHF. CDR3 sequence (DNA): TGTGCCAGCAGTTACTCGAGGGGGGCCACCCATAAGCCCCAGCATTTT.

This clonotype was counted between two and nine times. The chain links TRBV6-6 to TRBJ2-2; tentative D call: TRBD1 (6 bases). V was pared by 7 bases and J by 8 bases, with 17 bases between. The germline gives CDR1 MNHNY, CDR2 SVGAGI (reference sequence). The CDR3 extends over 14 amino acids. As DNA, the CDR3 is TGTGCCAGCATTACAGGGTCGTCCAAAGGGGAGCTGTTTTTT. Protein product: CASITGSSKGELFF.

V gene TRBV12-3 or TRBV12-4 combines with J gene TRBJ1-2; D not resolved. This CDR3 is built from 14 residues. With 6 bases removed from V and 4 bases from J, the gap between germline ends came to 15 bases. The CDR3, as DNA: TGTGCCAGCAGCAACGGGCCACCCTCCTATGGCTACACCTTC. This sequence encodes CASSNGPPSYGYTF.

This clonotype has only a few counts. V and J are TRBV20-1 and TRBJ1-5; a possible D gene is TRBD1 (6 bases). V lost 4 bases and J lost 3, with 10 bases in between. The CDR3 has 13 residues. CDR1 is DFQATT, CDR2 SNEGSKA, per germline (reference sequence). DNA for the CDR3: TGCAGTGCTACCACAGGGAACAATCAGCCCCAGCATTTT. Its protein product is CSATTGNNQPQHF.

This clonotype came up a few times. The CDR3 DNA sequence: TGTGCCAGCAGCCCCCCCGGCCTAGCGGTTGCAGATACGCAGTATTTT. Protein: CASSPPGLAVADTQYF. The chain carries TRBV9 and TRBJ2-3; TRBD2 agrees at 7 bases. V dropped 4 bases and J dropped 4; count of bases not matched to a gene: 12. Germline V gene lookup returns CDR1 SGDLS and CDR2 YYNGEE. This CDR3 is built from 16 residues.